This T cell receptor (beta chain) came from a study of T cells in localized non-small cell lung cancer. The ends were cut back, 4 bases at V and 5 bases at J, with 22 bases in the middle. Looked up from germline, CDR1 is SGDLS and CDR2 is YYNGEE. There are 17 residues in the CDR3. Generated by immunoSEQ multiplex PCR, the TCRdb table keeps only in-frame clones and is missing some. The table includes approximately 65,000 clones, roughly four fifths detected once. The sample consisted of PBMCs, taken before any cancer treatment. The rearrangement joins TRBV9 to TRBJ2-1; possibly TRBD2 for D (5 bases). This TCR derives from a man between 40 and 75 years old with stage II lung adenocarcinoma. For the CDR3, the DNA is TGTGCCAGCAGCCCCCGGTTCGCAGCGGCAAGCCACAATGAGCAGTTCTTC. Residues: CASSPRFAAASHNEQFF.